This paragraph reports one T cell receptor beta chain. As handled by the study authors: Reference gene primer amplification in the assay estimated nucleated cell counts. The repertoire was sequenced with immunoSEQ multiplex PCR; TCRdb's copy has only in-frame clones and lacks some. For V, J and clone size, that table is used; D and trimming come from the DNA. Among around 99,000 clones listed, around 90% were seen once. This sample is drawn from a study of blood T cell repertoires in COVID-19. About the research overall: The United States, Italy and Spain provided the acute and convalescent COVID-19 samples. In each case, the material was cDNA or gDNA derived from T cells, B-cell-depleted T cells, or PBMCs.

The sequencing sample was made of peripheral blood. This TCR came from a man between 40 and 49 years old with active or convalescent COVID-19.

CDR3 sequence: CASSKGTPNQPQHF. The CDR3 DNA reads TGTGCCAGCAGCAAAGGAACACCAAATCAGCCCCAGCATTTT. The V and J genes are TRBV21-1 and TRBJ1-5; TRBD1, as called in the table, went unchecked against the DNA. TRBV21-1 is tagged as a pseudogene. The CDR3 loop spans 14 amino acids.